This T cell receptor beta chain was observed in a study of memory CD4+ T cells and cytomegalovirus serostatus (dated by TCRdb to about 2019). With regard to the full study: A total of roughly 33 healthy Belgian adults, of whom 9 were CMV seropositive and some 24 were CMV seronegative, were included in the cohort. The study sequenced CD4+ memory TCRbeta repertoires of a Belgian cohort with known cytomegalovirus serostatus to replicate a published TCR-based CMV serostatus classifier. Here is what the overall study found, with its caveats: Only CD4+CD45RO+ memory cells were sequenced, in contrast to the original study, in which naive and memory CD4+ and CD8+ populations were covered. On the Belgian cohort, the classifier based on the original framework reached a median bootstrapped AUC of about 0.95, with a 95% CI of 0.76-1.00. CMV serostatus prediction reached a median bootstrapped AUC of 0.95 with the original framework and 0.85 to 0.91 with a US-trained random forest. The results were read as suggesting that the CMV-associated TCR signature is, for the most part, present in the CD4+ memory repertoire. Among the 150 to 200 previously reported CMV-associated TCRbeta sequences, 67 showed up in the CD4+ memory repertoires, with each one found in between one and five individuals.

Trimming accounts for 3 bases at V and 1 base at J, while the number of junction bases matched to no gene is 3. For CDR1 and CDR2, the germline V gene lists SGHTA and FQGNSA. There are 15 amino acids in the CDR3, from cysteine to phenylalanine inclusive. Kept here is only the CDR3 DNA, which spans 45 bases and is read in frame from base 1. Points on this clone: Which antigen it targets is not known. Base qualities are missing; no much larger clone stands one base away.

Single viable CD3+CD4+CD8-CD45RO+ cells were sorted as memory CD4+ T cells on a FACSAria II. CMV serostatus was assessed using a Roche Elecsys assay, by which serum IgG against CMV pp150, pp28, p38 and p52 was detected. Following thawing, total CD4+ T cells were enriched through positive selection using CD4 magnetic microbeads. The samples came from a different study that was designed specifically to examine the CD4+ T cell memory repertoire. Peripheral blood mononuclear cells were isolated and cryopreserved according to standard operating procedures, and serum was stored at -80 degrees C. The staining relied on CD3-PerCP (BW264/56), CD4-APC (RPA-T4), CD45RO-PE (UCHT1) and CD8-Pacific Orange (3B5) antibodies, and Sytox blue was used to exclude non-viable cells. Genomic DNA was extracted from sorted cells with the Quick-DNA Microprep Kit. TCRbeta DNA was amplified with the immunoSEQ hsTCRbeta kit following the manufacturer's protocol. An Illumina MiSeq instrument was used to sequence the TCRbeta libraries. Per the source publication's procedure: Once out-of-frame sequences had been removed, millions of distinct TCRbeta sequences were left, which works out to an average of about 71,000 per individual. Each individual was scored by the count of 150 to 200 previously reported CMV-associated TCRbeta sequences and the total productive distinct TCRbeta count. A beta-binomial model was reimplemented in Python, and random forests from scikit-learn, run with default parameters, were trained on data from the US cohort. Classifier performance on the Belgian cohort was summarized as median AUC with percentile confidence intervals over 10,000 bootstrap iterations. TCRdb retrieved this table from immuneACCESS and kept in-frame rearrangements only. Not all clones are present; in checked studies, unresolved V genes account for under half, and no reason is known for the remainder. V, J and clone size are those of that table, while D and trimming were read from the DNA. The sample data list about 26,000 clones, and around 75% of these were observed just once. The biggest ten clones account for about 0.66% of the sample.

The chain employs TRBV7-2 and TRBJ2-1, with 7 middle bases fitting TRBD2. The TCR originated in an adult in good health and CMV-seronegative. Sequencing was done on a sample of memory CD4+ T cells from blood. The base sequence is TGTGCCAGCAGCTTTACTAGCGAGTCCTACAATGAGCAGTTCTTC. Its product reads: CASSFTSESYNEQFF. The CDR3, completed at both ends by the reference TRBV7-2 and TRBJ2-1 genes, gives the full variable domain GAGVSQSPSNKVTEKGKDVELRCDPISGHTALYWYRQSLGQGLEFLIYFQGNSAPDKSGLPSDRFSAERTGGSVSTLTIQRTQQEDSAVYLCASSFTSESYNEQFFGPGTRLTVL.